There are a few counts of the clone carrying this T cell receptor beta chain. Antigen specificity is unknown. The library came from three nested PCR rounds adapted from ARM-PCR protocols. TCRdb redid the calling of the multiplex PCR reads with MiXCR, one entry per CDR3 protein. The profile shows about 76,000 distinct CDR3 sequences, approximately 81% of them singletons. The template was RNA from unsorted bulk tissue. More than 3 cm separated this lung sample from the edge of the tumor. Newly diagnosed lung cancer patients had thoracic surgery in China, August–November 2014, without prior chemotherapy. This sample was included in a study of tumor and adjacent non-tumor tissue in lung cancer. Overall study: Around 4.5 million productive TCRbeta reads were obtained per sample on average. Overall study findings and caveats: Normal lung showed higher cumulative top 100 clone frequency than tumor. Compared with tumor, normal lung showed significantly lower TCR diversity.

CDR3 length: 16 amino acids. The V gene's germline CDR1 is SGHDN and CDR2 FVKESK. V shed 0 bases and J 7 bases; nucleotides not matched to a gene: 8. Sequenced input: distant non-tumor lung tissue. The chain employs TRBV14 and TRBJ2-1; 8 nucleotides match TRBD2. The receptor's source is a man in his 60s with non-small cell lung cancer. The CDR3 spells CASSQDLIAGYNEQFF. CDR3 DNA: TGTGCCAGCAGCCAAGATCTAATAGCGGGATATAATGAGCAGTTCTTC.